This is a list of T cell receptor beta chains from one sample in a study of T cell repertoires in cytomegalovirus infection. TCRdb processed the reads anew with MiXCR; each CDR3 protein has one entry. Of a few hundred thousand distinct CDR3 sequences listed, 8% to 9.5% are singletons. The sequencing sample was made of PBMCs. Receptors originate from a human donor in good health (CMV status not recorded). Some clones in this sample may be carry-over from other donors' samples. CDR3s include the opening cysteine and the closing phenylalanine or tryptophan. The order of the fields is V gene, clone size, D gene, J gene, CDR3 protein, CDR3 DNA. The D gene is left open where the match is weak. For some rows the clone size is stated as once, few or many, or as a class when expanded; others skip it.

v_call: TRBV7-2; clone_size: few; d_call: .; j_call: TRBJ1-1; cdr3_aa: CASSQHRVSTEAFF; cdr3_nt: TGTGCCAGCAGTCAACACAGGGTATCCACTGAAGCTTTCTTT
v_call: TRBV7-9; clone_size: many; d_call: TRBD2; j_call: TRBJ2-7; cdr3_aa: CASSYSGSSYEQYF; cdr3_nt: TGTGCCAGCAGCTACAGCGGGAGCTCCTACGAGCAGTACTTC
v_call: TRBV19; clone_size: few; d_call: TRBD1; j_call: TRBJ2-7; cdr3_aa: CASSIGDRYSYEQYF; cdr3_nt: TGTGCCAGTAGTATCGGGGACAGATATTCCTACGAGCAGTACTTC
v_call: TRBV13; clone_size: .; d_call: .; j_call: TRBJ2-7; cdr3_aa: CASSLPSKRGEQYF; cdr3_nt: TGTGCCAGCAGCTTGCCTAGCAAAAGGGGGGAGCAGTACTTC
v_call: TRBV10-1; clone_size: .; d_call: TRBD1; j_call: TRBJ1-2; cdr3_aa: CAGTVPSNYGYTF; cdr3_nt: TGCGCCGGGACAGTACCTTCTAACTATGGCTACACCTTC
v_call: TRBV20-1; clone_size: many; d_call: .; j_call: TRBJ2-7; cdr3_aa: CSARLGVLYEQYF; cdr3_nt: TGCAGTGCTAGATTAGGGGTACTCTACGAGCAGTACTTC
v_call: TRBV7-2; clone_size: many; d_call: .; j_call: TRBJ1-5; cdr3_aa: CASSLVGNSNQPQHF; cdr3_nt: TGTGCCAGCAGCTTAGTGGGCAATAGCAATCAGCCCCAGCATTTT
v_call: TRBV7-9; clone_size: many; d_call: TRBD1; j_call: TRBJ2-5; cdr3_aa: CASSFPRAGGETQYF; cdr3_nt: TGTGCCAGCAGCTTTCCCCGGGCAGGGGGCGAGACCCAGTACTTC
v_call: TRBV5-1; clone_size: few; d_call: .; j_call: TRBJ2-7; cdr3_aa: CASSTDSETLISYEQYF; cdr3_nt: TGCGCCAGCAGTACGGACAGCGAAACCCTAATTTCCTACGAGCAGTACTTC
v_call: TRBV18; clone_size: many; d_call: .; j_call: TRBJ2-1; cdr3_aa: CASSPTGPEEQFF; cdr3_nt: TGTGCCAGCTCACCGACGGGCCCAGAGGAGCAGTTCTTC
v_call: TRBV7-2; clone_size: few; d_call: TRBD2; j_call: TRBJ2-1; cdr3_aa: CASSLWANSGTPTHNEQFF; cdr3_nt: TGTGCCAGCAGCTTATGGGCGAATAGCGGGACCCCCACACACAATGAGCAGTTCTTC
v_call: TRBV12-3/TRBV12-4; clone_size: many; d_call: TRBD2; j_call: TRBJ2-3; cdr3_aa: CASIPRGARDTQYF; cdr3_nt: TGTGCCAGCATTCCGCGGGGGGCCCGTGATACGCAGTATTTT
v_call: TRBV7-9; clone_size: few; d_call: .; j_call: TRBJ2-5; cdr3_aa: CASSLPEQETQYF; cdr3_nt: TGTGCCAGCAGCTTGCCGGAACAAGAGACCCAGTACTTC
v_call: TRBV20-1; clone_size: .; d_call: TRBD2; j_call: TRBJ2-5; cdr3_aa: CSARDDLAGGQETQYF; cdr3_nt: TGCAGTGCTAGAGATGATCTAGCGGGAGGGCAAGAGACCCAGTACTTC
v_call: TRBV9; clone_size: many; d_call: .; j_call: TRBJ2-6; cdr3_aa: CASSVKGAGANVLTF; cdr3_nt: TGTGCCAGCAGCGTGAAGGGGGCTGGGGCCAACGTCCTGACTTTC
v_call: TRBV7-2; clone_size: many; d_call: .; j_call: TRBJ1-1; cdr3_aa: CASRRRGDTEAFF; cdr3_nt: TGTGCCAGCAGGCGCAGGGGAGACACTGAAGCTTTCTTT
v_call: TRBV7-6; clone_size: many; d_call: .; j_call: TRBJ1-2; cdr3_aa: CASSFEQDHGYTF; cdr3_nt: TGTGCCAGCAGCTTTGAACAGGATCATGGCTACACCTTC